The 15 T cell receptor beta chains below all came from one sample that was sequenced in a study of T cell repertoires in cytomegalovirus infection. Via MiXCR, TCRdb re-called the reads, giving one row per CDR3 protein. The table shows roughly 250,000 distinct CDR3 sequences, with around 12% occurring only once. Sequenced material: PBMCs. All receptors come from a human donor in good health (CMV status not recorded). Some clones in this sample may be carry-over from other donors' samples.

As to this clonotype: This clone may be a read error of a much larger clone one base away. This chain joins TRBV4-2 and TRBJ1-6, with 7 bases matching TRBD1. The CDR3 covers 14 residues. The germline CDR1 and CDR2 sequences are LGHNA and YNFKEQ. CDR3 bases: TGTGTCAGCAGCCAGGAGGGGGCATCTTCACCCCTCCACTTT. Encoded protein: CVSSQEGASSPLHF.

V usage is TRBV11-2 and J usage is TRBJ2-7, with TRBD1 matching over 7 bases. After removal of 11 bases from V and 4 bases from J, the junction contained 8 bases not matched to a gene. This CDR3 is 12 amino acids long. Germline CDR1 SGHAT, CDR2 FQNNGV. The chain's CDR3 is CASQAGGYEQYF. The DNA of the CDR3 is TGTGCCTCACAGGCAGGGGGATACGAGCAGTACTTC.

The sample holds a few counts of this clonotype. This rearrangement joins TRBV19 to TRBJ2-7, with 8 bases that match TRBD2. V lost 3 bases, J lost 9 bases, and 13 bases stayed unmatched. CDR1 is LNHDA and CDR2 is SQIVND in the germline V gene (reference sequence). The CDR3 is 15 residues long. This chain's CDR3 is CASSIIERGTPGQYF. CDR3 sequence (DNA): TGTGCCAGTAGTATCATCGAGCGGGGGACCCCGGGGCAGTACTTC.

This clonotype was detected many times. The chain has TRBV28 and TRBJ2-4; D is possibly TRBD1 (5 bases). V lost 2 bases and J lost 13, with 15 bases in between. CDR1 and CDR2 (germline): MDHEN, SYDVKM. The CDR3 is 13 amino acids. The CDR3: CASSLPRARAQYF. The CDR3, as DNA: TGTGCCAGCAGTTTACCCAGGGCTCGTGCACAGTACTTC.

This clonotype was counted only a few times. The chain links TRBV19 to TRBJ1-1; D unclear. Germline CDR1 reads LNHDA; CDR2 reads SQIVND (reference sequence). V dropped 10 bases and J dropped 7 bases, with 10 bases sitting between them. The CDR3 contains 10 residues. The CDR3 DNA sequence: TGTGCCACGTTCCGTGGTGAAGCTTTCTTT. It translates to CATFRGEAFF. Filled out from reference TRBV19 and TRBJ1-1, the complete variable domain reads DGGITQSPKYLFRKEGQNVTLSCEQNLNHDAMYWYRQDPGQGLRLIYYSQIVNDFQKGDIAEGYSVSREKKESFPLTVTSAQKNPTAFYLCATFRGEAFFGQGTRLTVV.

This clonotype has at least ten counts. CDR3 amino acids: CASSLVQGGTTEAFF. The CDR3 DNA reads TGTGCCAGCAGCTTGGTCCAGGGGGGGACCACTGAAGCTTTCTTT. The chain is built from TRBV7-2 and TRBJ1-1; 7 nucleotides match TRBD1. Germline CDR1 SGHTA, CDR2 FQGNSA. The CDR3 has 15 amino acids. V shed 3 bases and J 4 bases; nucleotides not matched to a gene: 8.

This clonotype was observed many times. The gene calls are TRBV19 and TRBJ2-5, with 11 bases fitting TRBD1. The CDR3 has 18 residues. The J segment lost 5 bases and the V segment lost 5 bases, leaving 16 bases of the junction unmatched. The germline V gene has CDR1 LNHDA and CDR2 SQIVND (reference sequence). CDR3 DNA sequence: TGTGCCAGTAGTCTACGATCACCGGACAGGGGGCGCGGGGAGACCCAGTACTTC. This encodes CASSLRSPDRGRGETQYF.

A few counts support this clonotype. The CDR3 sequence: CASSYSRGHYNEQFF. Written as DNA, the CDR3 is TGTGCCAGCAGTTACTCGAGGGGACACTACAATGAGCAGTTCTTC. J is TRBJ2-1 and V is TRBV6-6; D is possibly TRBD1 (6 bases). CDR1 is MNHNY and CDR2 is SVGAGI in the germline V gene (reference sequence). Trimming stripped 0 bases from V and 3 bases from J, with 9 bases between. This CDR3 is 15 amino acids long.

The J gene is TRBJ2-5, the V gene TRBV9, with 10 bases aligning to TRBD2. The CDR3 loop spans 17 amino acids. The ends lost 1 base at V and 1 base at J; junction bases unmatched: 7. Germline V gene lookup returns CDR1 SGDLS and CDR2 YYNGEE. The CDR3: CASSVSSGLAAQETQYF. The CDR3, as DNA: TGTGCCAGCAGCGTAAGTTCCGGACTAGCGGCCCAAGAGACCCAGTACTTC.

This clonotype was seen at least ten times. The chain joins TRBV6-1 to TRBJ2-7; TRBD1 or TRBD2 may be the D gene (6 bases each). Deletions cut 4 bases from V and 2 bases from J, with 12 bases between. There are 14 residues in the CDR3. CDR1 MNHNS and CDR2 SASEGT come from the germline V gene. The CDR3 sequence: CASSGTGRTYEQYF. Here the CDR3 DNA reads TGTGCCAGCAGTGGTACAGGGAGGACCTACGAGCAGTACTTC.

In this sample, this clonotype turned up many times. The V call is TRBV7-2, the J call TRBJ1-5; 7 bases fit TRBD1. Germline loops: CDR1 SGHTA, CDR2 FQGNSA. The CDR3 length is 15 residues. The J segment lost 5 bases and the V segment lost 5 bases, leaving 9 bases of the junction unmatched. CDR3 coding DNA: TGTGCCAGCAGCCCCGGACAGGTCAAACATCAGCCCCAGCATTTT. It codes for CASSPGQVKHQPQHF.

This clonotype was recorded many times. The gene calls are TRBV18 and TRBJ2-5; D unresolved. The V end was cut by 2 bases, the J end by 3 bases, with 4 bases between. The CDR3 spans 12 residues. In germline, CDR1 is KGHSH, CDR2 LQKENI. CDR3 residues: CASSPTEETQYF. The CDR3 nucleotides read TGTGCCAGCTCACCAACAGAAGAGACCCAGTACTTC.

V is TRBV19 and J is TRBJ1-4; D may be TRBD1 (5 bases). Trimming left V 7 bases short and J 7 bases short, with 19 bases between. The CDR3 spans 15 residues. The V gene's germline CDR1 is LNHDA and CDR2 SQIVND (reference sequence). CDR3 nucleotide sequence: TGTGCCAGTAACCCGACGGGGACGGGGGGTGAAAAACTGTTTTTT. This translates into CASNPTGTGGEKLFF.

This clonotype has at least ten counts. The chain recombines TRBV6-2 or TRBV6-3 with TRBJ1-1, with 7 bases aligning to TRBD1. The length of the CDR3 is 14 residues. J was trimmed by 3 bases and V by 8 bases; bases with no gene match: 9. Germline lookup yields CDR1 MNHEY and CDR2 SVGEGT. CDR3 region: CASADHRGDTEAFF. The CDR3 nucleotides read TGTGCCAGCGCGGACCACAGGGGTGACACTGAAGCTTTCTTT.

This clonotype was counted a few times. CDR3 sequence (DNA): TGCAGCGTTAATCGGGACAGGCGCCAAGAGACCCAGTACTTC. It is translated as CSVNRDRRQETQYF. The chain has TRBV29-1 and TRBJ2-5, with 8 bases identical to TRBD1. J lost 1 base, V lost 5 bases, and 6 bases had no gene match. The CDR3 has 14 residues. Germline V gene data show CDR1 as SQVTM and CDR2 as ANQGSEA.